Shown below are 8 T cell receptor beta chains from a single sample sequenced in a study of T cell changes during pregnancy in multiple sclerosis. Measured with immunoSEQ multiplex PCR; TCRdb has only the in-frame clones, and not every one. Of some 120,000 clones in the sample, roughly 95% were seen once. The specimen comprised peripheral blood, sampled after pregnancy. All receptors derive from a female donor with multiple sclerosis, enrolled in a pregnancy study.

The rearrangement uses TRBV4-2 and TRBJ2-7, with D tentatively TRBD1 (5 bases). The CDR3 runs to 15 residues. Looked up from germline, CDR1 is LGHNA and CDR2 is YNFKEQ. V shed 0 bases and J shed 2 bases, with 11 bases lying between them. The CDR3 region has the DNA TGTGCCAGCAGCCAAGAAATGGCAGGGACCTACGAGCAGTACTTC. Amino acid sequence: CASSQEMAGTYEQYF.

The chain couples TRBV6-5 to TRBJ2-2; D might be TRBD2 (5 bases). Trimming took off 5 bases at V and 4 bases at J, with 11 bases between the two ends. This CDR3 is built from 14 residues. The V gene's germline CDR1 is MNHEY and CDR2 SVGAGI. As DNA, the CDR3 is TGTGCCAGCAGTACCCGAGGAGGCACCGGGGAGCTGTTTTTT. Protein: CASSTRGGTGELFF.

The V call is TRBV19, the J call TRBJ1-2; maybe TRBD1 (6 bases). V lost 3 bases and J lost 10, with 15 bases in between. This CDR3 contains 13 residues. Germline V CDR1 and CDR2: LNHDA, SQIVND (reference sequence). The CDR3, as DNA: TGTGCCAGTAGTATTGAGCACCGGGACACCTACACCTTC. Translation gives CASSIEHRDTYTF.

The chain combines TRBV19 with TRBJ2-1; TRBD2 aligns across 8 bases. V shed 3 bases, J shed 6 bases, and the junction held 4 bases outside the gene matches. The germline gives CDR1 LNHDA, CDR2 SQIVND (reference sequence). The CDR3 totals 14 residues. The CDR3 spells CASSISAGGNEQFF. CDR3 DNA: TGTGCCAGTAGTATCTCCGCGGGGGGCAATGAGCAGTTCTTC. Together with reference TRBV19 and TRBJ2-1, the CDR3 gives the full variable domain: DGGITQSPKYLFRKEGQNVTLSCEQNLNHDAMYWYRQDPGQGLRLIYYSQIVNDFQKGDIAEGYSVSREKKESFPLTVTSAQKNPTAFYLCASSISAGGNEQFFGPGTRLTVL.

CDR3 region: CAISPFGQGSTEAFF. In DNA, the CDR3 is TGTGCCATCTCCCCTTTCGGACAGGGAAGCACTGAAGCTTTCTTT. The V call is TRBV10-3, the J call TRBJ1-1, with 8 nucleotides matching TRBD1. V gave up 8 bases and J gave up 4 bases; unmatched junction bases: 12. CDR3 size: 15 residues. Germline CDR1 is ENHRY and CDR2 is SYGVKD.

The chain combines TRBV6-6 with TRBJ1-2; D is ambiguous. This CDR3 contains 14 residues. The V gene lost 2 bases and the J gene lost 2 bases, with 9 bases spanning the gap. Germline-derived CDR1 and CDR2 are MNHNY and SVGAGI (reference sequence). CDR3 sequence (DNA): TGTGCCAGCAGTTACAGGTGGGAGAACTATGGCTACACCTTC. Its protein is CASSYRWENYGYTF.

Here the CDR3 reads CATSRDQGLSQPQHF. In DNA, the CDR3 is TGTGCCACCAGCAGAGATCAGGGCTTGAGTCAGCCCCAGCATTTT. This sequence joins TRBV15 and TRBJ1-5; D might be TRBD1 (5 bases). The ends were cut back, 0 bases at V and 6 bases at J, with 12 bases in the middle. The CDR3 covers 15 residues. Looked up from germline, CDR1 is LNHNV and CDR2 is YYDKDF (reference sequence).

The gene calls are TRBV7-9 and TRBJ2-7; 8 nucleotides line up with TRBD1. The CDR3 consists of 12 residues. CDR1 and CDR2 from the germline V gene are SEHNR and FQNEAQ (reference sequence). The J segment lost 5 bases and the V segment lost 5 bases, leaving 2 bases of the junction unmatched. The CDR3 sequence: CASSPQGDEQYF. CDR3 in DNA: TGTGCCAGCAGCCCACAGGGGGACGAGCAGTACTTC.